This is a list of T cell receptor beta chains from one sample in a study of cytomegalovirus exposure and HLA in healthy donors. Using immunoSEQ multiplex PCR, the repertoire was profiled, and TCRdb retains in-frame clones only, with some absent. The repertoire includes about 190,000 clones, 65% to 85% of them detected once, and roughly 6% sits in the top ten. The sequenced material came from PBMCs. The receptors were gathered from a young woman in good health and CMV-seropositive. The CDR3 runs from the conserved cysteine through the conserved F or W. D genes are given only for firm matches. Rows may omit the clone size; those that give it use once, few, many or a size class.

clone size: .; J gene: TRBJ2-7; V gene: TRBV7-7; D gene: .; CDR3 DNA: TGTGCTAGCAGCTTAGGGGGGGGCGCGGTACACGAGCAGTACTTC; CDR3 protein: CASSLGGGAVHEQYF
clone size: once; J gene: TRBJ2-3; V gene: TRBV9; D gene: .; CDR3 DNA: TGTGCCAGCCGAGGGCGGACAGATACGCAGTATTTT; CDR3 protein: CASRGRTDTQYF
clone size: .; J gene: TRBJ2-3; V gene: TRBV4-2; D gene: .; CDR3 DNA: TGTGCCAGCAGCCAAGGGTTGCGGGGGCCCGACTTAGATACGCAGTATTTT; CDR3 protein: CASSQGLRGPDLDTQYF
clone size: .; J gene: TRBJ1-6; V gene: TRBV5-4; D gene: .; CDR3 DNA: TGTGCCAGCAGCTTCGACAGGCAAAGCTCAAATTCACCCCTCCACTTT; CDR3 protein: CASSFDRQSSNSPLHF
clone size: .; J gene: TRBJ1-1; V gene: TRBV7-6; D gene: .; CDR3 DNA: TGTGCCAGCAGCTTGATAGGGGAGGGGACTGAAGCTTTCTTT; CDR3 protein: CASSLIGEGTEAFF
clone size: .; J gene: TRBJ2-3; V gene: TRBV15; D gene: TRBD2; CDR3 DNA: TGTGCCACCAGCAGAGATCGCGGGACTAGCGGGAGGGACCTCACAGATACGCAGTATTTT; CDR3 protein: CATSRDRGTSGRDLTDTQYF
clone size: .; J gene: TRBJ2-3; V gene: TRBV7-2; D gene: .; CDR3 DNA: TGTGCCAGCAGCTTAGTACCCAGATACACAGATACGCAGTATTTT; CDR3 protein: CASSLVPRYTDTQYF
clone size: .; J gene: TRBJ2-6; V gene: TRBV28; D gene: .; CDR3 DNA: TGTGCCAGCAGGTCGAGGGGGGGGGCCAACGTCCTGACTTTC; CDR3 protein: CASRSRGGANVLTF
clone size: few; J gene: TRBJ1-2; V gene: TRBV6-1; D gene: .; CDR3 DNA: TGTGCCAGCAGTGAAGAGGGGGACGGGTTGAGTGGCTACACCTTC; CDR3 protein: CASSEEGDGLSGYTF
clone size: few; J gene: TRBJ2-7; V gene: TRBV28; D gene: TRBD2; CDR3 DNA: TGTGCCAGCAACACAGGCGGGAGGGCCGGGTACTTC; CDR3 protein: CASNTGGRAGYF
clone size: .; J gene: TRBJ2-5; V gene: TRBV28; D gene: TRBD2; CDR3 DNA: TGTGCCAGCAGTAACAGAGGACTAGCGGGAACGACCCAGTACTTC; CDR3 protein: CASSNRGLAGTTQYF
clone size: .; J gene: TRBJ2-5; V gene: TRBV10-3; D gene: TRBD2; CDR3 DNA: TGTGCCAGCGACAACGGACTAGCGGGTCAAGAGACCCAGTACTTC; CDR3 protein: CASDNGLAGQETQYF
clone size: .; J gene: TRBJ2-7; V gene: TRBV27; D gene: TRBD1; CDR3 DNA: TGTGCCAGCAGTACTCACAGGGGCGAGCAGTACTTC; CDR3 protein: CASSTHRGEQYF
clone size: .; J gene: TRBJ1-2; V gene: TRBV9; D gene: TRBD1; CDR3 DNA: TGTGCCAGCAGCTTTGGACAGGGAGACTATGGCTACACCTTC; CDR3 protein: CASSFGQGDYGYTF
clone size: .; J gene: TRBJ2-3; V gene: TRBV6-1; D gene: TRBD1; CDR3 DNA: TGTGCCAGCAGTGAATTTGGGGGACAGGGTTCAGATACGCAGTATTTT; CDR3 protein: CASSEFGGQGSDTQYF
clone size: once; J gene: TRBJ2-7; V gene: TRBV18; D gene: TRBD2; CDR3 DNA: TGTGCCAGCTCACGGGCCGCGGGGGACGAGCAGTACTTC; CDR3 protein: CASSRAAGDEQYF
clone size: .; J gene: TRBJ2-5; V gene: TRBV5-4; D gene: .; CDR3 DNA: TGTGCCAGCAGCTTGGAATGGTCCAGACAGCAAGAGACCCAGTACTTC; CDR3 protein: CASSLEWSRQQETQYF
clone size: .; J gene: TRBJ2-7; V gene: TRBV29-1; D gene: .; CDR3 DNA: TGCAGCGTTGAATATTCGGGGAGAAGACCGGGGATGTACTTC; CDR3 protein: CSVEYSGRRPGMYF
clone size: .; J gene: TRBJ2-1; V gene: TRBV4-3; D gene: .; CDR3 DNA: TGCGCCAGCAGCCAAGAGGATTCCAGGGAACTGGTATGGGATAAATTTGATGAGCAGTTCTTC; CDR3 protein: CASSQEDSRELVWDKFDEQFF
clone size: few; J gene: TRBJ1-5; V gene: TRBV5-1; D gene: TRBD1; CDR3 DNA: TGCGCCAGCAGCCTTGACAGGGGGGGCAATCAGCCCCAGCATTTT; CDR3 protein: CASSLDRGGNQPQHF
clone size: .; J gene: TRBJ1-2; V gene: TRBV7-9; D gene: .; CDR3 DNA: TGTGCCAGCAGCCCAGGGATGCCTAACTATGGCTACACCTTC; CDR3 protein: CASSPGMPNYGYTF
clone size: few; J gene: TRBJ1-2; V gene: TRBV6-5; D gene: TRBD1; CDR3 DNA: TGTGCCAGCAGAGCAACCACAGGGGAGAACTATGGCTACACCTTC; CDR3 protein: CASRATTGENYGYTF
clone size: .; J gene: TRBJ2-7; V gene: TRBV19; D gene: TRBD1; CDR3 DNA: TGTGCCAGTAGAGGACAGGGGTCCTACGAGCAGTACTTC; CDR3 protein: CASRGQGSYEQYF
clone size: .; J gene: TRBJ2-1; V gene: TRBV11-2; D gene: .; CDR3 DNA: TGTGCCAGCAGCCTTCCGGGCGGGGGCCCCTACAATGAGCAGTTCTTC; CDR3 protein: CASSLPGGGPYNEQFF
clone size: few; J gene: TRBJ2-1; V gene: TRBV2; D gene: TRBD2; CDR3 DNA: TGTGCCAGCAGTGGTCTAGCGGGGGGGATTACCTACAATGAGCAGTTCTTC; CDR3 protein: CASSGLAGGITYNEQFF
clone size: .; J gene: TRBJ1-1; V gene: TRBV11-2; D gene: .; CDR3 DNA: TGTGCCAGCAGCTTCGGGGGGAACACTGAAGCTTTCTTT; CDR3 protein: CASSFGGNTEAFF
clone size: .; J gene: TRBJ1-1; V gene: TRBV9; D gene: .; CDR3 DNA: TGTGCCAGCAGCGTAGGGACAGCCTACTCAGGGGAGCTGAACACTGAAGCTTTCTTT; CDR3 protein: CASSVGTAYSGELNTEAFF
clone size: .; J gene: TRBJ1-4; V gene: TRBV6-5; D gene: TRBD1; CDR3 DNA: TGTGCCAGCGGGACAGGCCTCTTGGGGAATGAAAAACTGTTTTTT; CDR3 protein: CASGTGLLGNEKLFF
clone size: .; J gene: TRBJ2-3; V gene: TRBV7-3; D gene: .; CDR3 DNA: TGTGCCAGCAGCTTAAATGGGGCGGCGGGACGGGCGGATACGCAGTATTTT; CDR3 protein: CASSLNGAAGRADTQYF
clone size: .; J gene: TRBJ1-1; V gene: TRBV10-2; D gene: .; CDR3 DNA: TGCGCCAGCAAGTCAGGTTTCGAGAACACTGAAGCTTTCTTT; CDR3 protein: CASKSGFENTEAFF
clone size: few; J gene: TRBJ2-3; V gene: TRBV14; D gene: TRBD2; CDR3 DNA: TGTGCCAGCAGCCTTAGCGGGACCACAGATACGCAGTATTTT; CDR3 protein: CASSLSGTTDTQYF
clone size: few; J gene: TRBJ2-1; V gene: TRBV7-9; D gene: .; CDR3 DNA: TGTGCCAGCCCTGGGGTGTTCGGGGCCTACAATGAGCAGTTCTTC; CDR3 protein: CASPGVFGAYNEQFF
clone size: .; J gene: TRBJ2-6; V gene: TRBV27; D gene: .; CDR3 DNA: TGTGCCAGCAGTCCCCAGCTAGGGGAACCTGGGGCCAACGTCCTGACTTTC; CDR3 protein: CASSPQLGEPGANVLTF
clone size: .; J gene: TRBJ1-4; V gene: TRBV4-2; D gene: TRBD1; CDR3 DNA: TGTGCCAGCAGCCCAGAGGGACAGGGGACTGAAAAACTGTTTTTT; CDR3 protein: CASSPEGQGTEKLFF
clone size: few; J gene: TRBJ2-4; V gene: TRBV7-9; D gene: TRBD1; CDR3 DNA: TGTGCCAGCAGCTCTAGCAGACAGGGACGGTACTTC; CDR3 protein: CASSSSRQGRYF
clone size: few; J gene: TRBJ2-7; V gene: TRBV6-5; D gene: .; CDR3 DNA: TGTGCCAGCAGTTACTCGCGGGTAAACTACGAGCAGTACTTC; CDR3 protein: CASSYSRVNYEQYF
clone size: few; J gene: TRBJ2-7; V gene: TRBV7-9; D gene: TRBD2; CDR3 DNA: TGTGCCAGCAGCTTAGAGAGAGCGGGAGGTAGATCACAGCAGTACTTC; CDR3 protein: CASSLERAGGRSQQYF
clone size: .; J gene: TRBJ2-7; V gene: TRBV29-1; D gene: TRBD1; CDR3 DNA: TGCAGCGTTGAGGGGACAGGGAGAGGCTACGAGCAGTACTTC; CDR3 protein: CSVEGTGRGYEQYF
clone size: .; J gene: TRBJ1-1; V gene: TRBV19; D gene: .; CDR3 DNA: .; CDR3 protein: CASTSGGTEAFF
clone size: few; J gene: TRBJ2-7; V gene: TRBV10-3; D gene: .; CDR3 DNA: TGTGCCACCCGGGGGTCCGTATACGAGCAGTACTTC; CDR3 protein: CATRGSVYEQYF